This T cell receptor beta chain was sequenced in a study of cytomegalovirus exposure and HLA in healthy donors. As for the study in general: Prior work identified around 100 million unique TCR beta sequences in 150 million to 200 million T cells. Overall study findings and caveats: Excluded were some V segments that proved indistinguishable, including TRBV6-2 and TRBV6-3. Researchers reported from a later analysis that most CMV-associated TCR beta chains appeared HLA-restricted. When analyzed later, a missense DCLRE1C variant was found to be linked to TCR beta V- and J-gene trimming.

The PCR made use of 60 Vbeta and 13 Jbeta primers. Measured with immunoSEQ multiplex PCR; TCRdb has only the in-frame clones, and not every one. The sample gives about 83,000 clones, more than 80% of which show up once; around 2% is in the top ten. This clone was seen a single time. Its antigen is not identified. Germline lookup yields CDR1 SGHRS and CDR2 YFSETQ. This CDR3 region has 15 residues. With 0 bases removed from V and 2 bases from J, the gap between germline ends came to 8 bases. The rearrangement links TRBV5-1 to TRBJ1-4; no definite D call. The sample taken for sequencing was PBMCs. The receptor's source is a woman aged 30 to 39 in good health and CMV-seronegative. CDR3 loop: CASSLAGGTNEKLFF. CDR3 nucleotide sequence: TGCGCCAGCAGCTTGGCCGGAGGGACTAATGAAAAACTGTTTTTT.